The rows below give T cell receptor beta chains drawn from one sample of a study of blood T cell repertoires in COVID-19. Some clones are missing from TCRdb's copy, which holds only in-frame ones; the method was immunoSEQ multiplex PCR. The sample shows 200,000 to 300,000 clones, less than 90% of them seen only once. The sample was peripheral blood. These TCRs come from a man aged 25 to 45 with active or convalescent COVID-19. Both conserved end residues are part of each CDR3. Fields, in order: D gene, V gene, clone size, J gene, CDR3 DNA, CDR3 protein. A D gene is named only where the DNA matches it firmly. Where a row states a size, it is once, few, many or the class of an expanded clone; other rows omit it.

TRBD1	TRBV7-8	.	TRBJ1-5	TGTGCCAGCAGCTTATCGACAGGGGGACAGCCCCAGCATTTT	CASSLSTGGQPQHF
TRBD1	TRBV30	.	TRBJ2-3	TGTGCCTGGAGCGTCTCGGGACAGTACACAGATACGCAGTATTTT	CAWSVSGQYTDTQYF
TRBD2	TRBV13	.	TRBJ2-2	TGTGCCAGCAGCTTAACTCTTTTGACTAGCGGGGGGGCCTGGACCGCGACCGGGGAGCTGTTTTTT	CASSLTLLTSGGAWTATGELFF
TRBD1	TRBV24-1	.	TRBJ1-5	TGTGCCACCAGGCACCGGACAGGGCTATACTTGGATAGCAATCAGCCCCAGCATTTT	CATRHRTGLYLDSNQPQHF
TRBD1	TRBV3-1/TRBV3-2	few	TRBJ1-6	TGTGCCAGCAGCCAACTGTCCAGGGGGGCTTCACCCCTCCACTTT	CASSQLSRGASPLHF
.	TRBV11-2	once	TRBJ1-1	TGTGCCAGCAACGGTGGGGGGGCGTCTGAAGCTTTCTTT	CASNGGGASEAFF
.	TRBV19	.	TRBJ1-2	TGTGCCAGTACCCCATATGGGAGCTATGGCTACACCTTC	CASTPYGSYGYTF
TRBD1	TRBV18	.	TRBJ2-7	TGTGCCAGCTCAACAGGACAGGGGGCGTACGAGCAGTACTTC	CASSTGQGAYEQYF
.	TRBV30	once	TRBJ1-4	TGTGCCTGGAGTCTAGGCCAGGACAGAGTTAATGAAAAACTGTTTTTT	CAWSLGQDRVNEKLFF
.	TRBV19	.	TRBJ1-1	TGTGCCAGTAGCCAAAATACAGGGAACACTGAAGCTTTCTTT	CASSQNTGNTEAFF
.	TRBV27	.	TRBJ1-4	TGTGCCAGCCGACGTGGGCGTGAAAAACTGTTTTTT	CASRRGREKLFF
.	TRBV6-5	once	TRBJ1-1	TGTGCCAGCACCACCGACAGATCTGTCACTGAAGCTTTCTTT	CASTTDRSVTEAFF
TRBD1	TRBV7-2	.	TRBJ2-5	TGTGCCAGCAGCAAGGACAGGTTGGAGACCCAGTACTTC	CASSKDRLETQYF
.	TRBV2	.	TRBJ2-3	TGTGCCAGCATTAACAGGGATATTAGCACAGATACGCAGTATTTT	CASINRDISTDTQYF
TRBD2	TRBV7-2	.	TRBJ2-7	TGTGCCAGCAGCTTAGGAGGCGGGGGGGCTTACGAGCAGTACTTC	CASSLGGGGAYEQYF
TRBD2	TRBV6-5	.	TRBJ2-5	TGTGCCAGCAGTTACTCTGGGCGGGGGGGCCAAGAGACCCAGTACTTC	CASSYSGRGGQETQYF
.	TRBV30	.	TRBJ2-2	TGTGCCTGGAGTTACGACGGGGGGCCAGGGGAGCTGTTTTTT	CAWSYDGGPGELFF
.	TRBV9	.	TRBJ2-7	TGTGCCAGCAGCGTGTCAGGGGGGAGCTCCTACGAGCAGTACTTC	CASSVSGGSSYEQYF
TRBD1	TRBV18	.	TRBJ1-6	TGTGCCAGCTCACCAAGTGACAGGGGTAATTCACCCCTCCACTTT	CASSPSDRGNSPLHF
.	TRBV12-3/TRBV12-4	.	TRBJ1-1	TGTGCCAGCAGTCAGGGGTACACTGAAGCTTTCTTT	CASSQGYTEAFF
.	TRBV15	.	TRBJ1-5	TGTGCCACCAGCAGAGTTCAGGCGTCATTAAATCAGCCCCAGCATTTT	CATSRVQASLNQPQHF
TRBD1	TRBV11-2	once	TRBJ1-5	TGTGCCAGCAGCCAGAACAGGGGAGGTCAGCCCCAGCATTTT	CASSQNRGGQPQHF
.	TRBV29-1	.	TRBJ1-1	TGCAGCGCCGAACAGAACACTGAAGCTTTCTTT	CSAEQNTEAFF
.	TRBV9	.	TRBJ2-2	TGTGCCAGCAGCGTAAGGGCGGGGTCGAACACCGGGGAGCTGTTTTTT	CASSVRAGSNTGELFF
.	TRBV5-1	.	TRBJ2-7	TGCGCCAGCGCACCCGCTCCCGGGGGAGGCGAGCAGTACTTC	CASAPAPGGGEQYF
TRBD2	TRBV5-5	many	TRBJ2-2	TGTGCCAGCGTGGGACTAGGGGGGACCGGGGAGCTGTTTTTT	CASVGLGGTGELFF
.	TRBV4-1	.	TRBJ1-6	TGCGCCAGCAGCCAGACTGAAAGCTCCTATAATTCACCCCTCCACTTT	CASSQTESSYNSPLHF
.	TRBV5-4	.	TRBJ2-1	TGTGCCAGCAGCCAGCCCGGGACATTCGGAGGCAATGAGCAGTTCTTC	CASSQPGTFGGNEQFF
TRBD1	TRBV27	.	TRBJ1-6	TGTGCCAGCAGCCAGGACAGGGTAAGGTCACCCCTCCACTTT	CASSQDRVRSPLHF